One and the same sample provided the 23 T cell receptor beta chains below, sequenced in a study of blood T cell repertoires in COVID-19. Measured with immunoSEQ multiplex PCR; TCRdb has only the in-frame clones, and not every one. The data show more than 65,000 clones, with about 83% seen just once and roughly 4% held by the top ten. What was sequenced was peripheral blood. The origin of the receptors is a man aged 45 to 65 with acute or convalescent COVID-19.

This chain joins TRBV5-1 and TRBJ2-7, with TRBD1 matching 9 bases. V was clipped by 0 bases and J by 2 bases; unmatched bases: 3. The CDR3 has 15 residues. Per germline, CDR1 SGHRS and CDR2 YFSETQ. CDR3 in amino acids: CASSLGGTGTYEQYF. The CDR3 DNA reads as TGCGCCAGCAGCTTGGGAGGGACAGGGACCTACGAGCAGTACTTC. Variable domain in full (rest from reference TRBV5-1 and TRBJ2-7): KAGVTQTPRYLIKTRGQQVTLSCSPISGHRSVSWYQQTPGQGLQFLFEYFSETQRNKGNFPGRFSGRQFSNSRSEMNVSTLELGDSALYLCASSLGGTGTYEQYFGPGTRLTVT.

The chain combines TRBV7-8 with TRBJ1-5, with no clear D. Germline CDR1 SGHVS, CDR2 FQNEAQ. This CDR3 contains 13 residues. V lost 0 bases and J lost 6, with 6 bases in between. The CDR3 sequence is CASSLAFGQPQHF. The CDR3 DNA sequence: TGTGCCAGCAGCTTAGCTTTCGGTCAGCCCCAGCATTTT.

V and J are TRBV28 and TRBJ1-5, with D maybe TRBD1 (5 bases). Germline values: CDR1 MDHEN, CDR2 SYDVKM. The CDR3 has 16 residues. V was pared by 7 bases and J by 0 bases, with 16 bases between. Here the CDR3 DNA reads TGTGCCAGCAACCTCGACAGCCTATATAGCAATCAGCCCCAGCATTTT. Its protein product is CASNLDSLYSNQPQHF.

The V call is TRBV30, the J call TRBJ1-1; the D gene is possibly TRBD1 (5 bases). V gave up 8 bases and J gave up 4 bases, with 17 bases separating them. Germline V gives CDR1 GTSNPN, CDR2 SVGIG (reference sequence). CDR3 length: 13 amino acids. CDR3 in DNA: TGTGCCAGGGTGACGAAGGGGCGCACTGAAGCTTTCTTT. It yields the protein CARVTKGRTEAFF.

This clone was picked up a small number of times. The genes are TRBV6-1 and TRBJ2-5, with 7 nucleotides matching TRBD1. The CDR3 length is 12 residues. The germline V gene encodes CDR1 MNHNS and CDR2 SASEGT. The J segment lost 10 bases and the V segment lost 0 bases, leaving 2 bases of the junction unmatched. DNA for the CDR3: TGTGCCAGCAGTGAAGCAACAGGGGTCCAGTACTTC. Its translation is CASSEATGVQYF.

J is TRBJ2-7 and V is TRBV4-1; D not resolved. Looked up from germline, CDR1 is MGHRA and CDR2 is YSYEKL. Trimming shortened V by 0 bases and J by 0 bases, and 12 bases separated the two germline ends. This CDR3 is 16 amino acids long. This CDR3 reads CASSQEEVSSSYEQYF. As DNA, the CDR3 is TGCGCCAGCAGCCAAGAAGAGGTATCGAGCTCCTACGAGCAGTACTTC.

The genes are TRBV6-5 and TRBJ2-1; D unresolved. Germline CDR1 is MNHEY and CDR2 is SVGAGI. V gave up 2 bases and J gave up 3 bases, with 8 bases separating them. The CDR3 sequence is 14 residues long. This chain's CDR3 is CASSYKEYYNEQFF. Here the CDR3 DNA reads TGTGCCAGCAGTTACAAAGAGTACTACAATGAGCAGTTCTTC.

This sequence joins TRBV27 and TRBJ2-7, with TRBD1 as a possible D gene (6 bases). V was shortened by 8 bases and J by 0 bases, with 14 bases between the two germline ends. Germline CDR1 reads MNHEY; CDR2 reads SMNVEV (reference sequence). CDR3 length: 14 residues. The CDR3 coding sequence is TGTGCCAGCCGACAGGTCGCGAGCTCCTACGAGCAGTACTTC. Its translation is CASRQVASSYEQYF.

The chain combines TRBV19 with TRBJ2-1, with D perhaps matching TRBD2 (6 bases). Trimming removed 6 bases from V and 14 bases from J, with 20 bases in between. The CDR3 is made up of 13 amino acids. Per germline, CDR1 LNHDA and CDR2 SQIVND (reference sequence). CDR3 bases: TGTGCCAGTAGCCTAGGGGCGGGGCCCCGCAAGTTCTTC. It yields the protein CASSLGAGPRKFF.

V gene TRBV7-2 combines with J gene TRBJ1-2; no reliable D call. CDR3 length: 12 amino acids. CDR1 and CDR2 from the germline V gene are SGHTA and FQGNSA. Trimming shortened V by 5 bases and J by 8 bases, and 12 bases separated the two germline ends. CDR3: CASSVPGYGYTF. CDR3 nucleotides: TGTGCCAGCAGCGTCCCGGGGTACGGCTACACCTTC.

This rearrangement joins TRBV19 to TRBJ2-7; TRBD1 matches 9 bases. CDR1 and CDR2 (germline): LNHDA, SQIVND (reference sequence). V lost 5 bases, J lost 1 base, and 3 bases stayed unmatched. This CDR3 is built from 14 residues. The DNA of the CDR3 is TGTGCCAGTAGTCCCGGGACAGGGTCCTACGAGCAGTACTTC. The encoded protein is CASSPGTGSYEQYF.

V gene TRBV5-1 combines with J gene TRBJ1-2; D perhaps matches TRBD1 (6 bases). This CDR3 region has 12 residues. The V gene's germline CDR1 is SGHRS and CDR2 YFSETQ. V lost 4 bases to trimming and J lost 6 bases, with 10 bases between them. The CDR3 DNA reads TGCGCCAGCAGCAGGACAGAGAATGGCTACACCTTC. It yields the protein CASSRTENGYTF.

V gene TRBV5-4 combines with J gene TRBJ2-1, with D possibly being TRBD1 (7 bases). This CDR3 spans 15 amino acids. Germline CDR1 reads SGHNT; CDR2 reads YYREEE (reference sequence). V was cut by 9 bases and J by 7 bases, with 23 bases left in between. The CDR3, as DNA: TGTGCCACCGCCCTCACGGAGGGCAGGGGGAATGAGCAGTTCTTC. This sequence encodes CATALTEGRGNEQFF.

The chain couples TRBV5-1 to TRBJ2-3; 8 positions agree with TRBD1. The CDR3 has 16 amino acids. Trimming removed 5 bases from V and 7 bases from J; junction bases left unmatched: 15. Germline V gene sequence: CDR1 SGHRS, CDR2 YFSETQ. CDR3 sequence: CASRARQGRNGHTQYF. In nucleotides, the CDR3 is TGCGCCAGCAGGGCCAGACAGGGGAGAAATGGGCATACGCAGTATTTT.

CDR3 sequence reads: CASSLRDRGTEAFF. In nucleotides, the CDR3 is TGTGCCAGTAGTCTCCGGGACAGAGGCACTGAAGCTTTCTTT. This chain links TRBV19 with TRBJ1-1; TRBD1 matches at 7 bases. Germline V gene lookup returns CDR1 LNHDA and CDR2 SQIVND (reference sequence). CDR3 length equals 14 residues. Trimming took 5 bases from V and 4 from J; bases not matched to a gene: 7.

This sequence joins TRBV4-3 and TRBJ1-3, with a weak D call TRBD1 (6 bases). The CDR3 spans 15 residues. Trimming cost V 4 bases and J 0 bases, with 10 bases left between them. CDR1 and CDR2 from the germline V gene are LGHNA and YSLEER. CDR3 region: CASSLTGRSGNTIYF. CDR3 nucleotides: TGCGCCAGCAGCCTAACAGGGCGCTCTGGAAACACCATATATTTT.

V usage is TRBV30 and J usage is TRBJ1-5; the D gene is possibly TRBD1 (6 bases). Trimming removed 3 bases from V and 6 bases from J, with 15 bases in between. The CDR3 is made up of 14 amino acids. Germline loops: CDR1 GTSNPN, CDR2 SVGIG (reference sequence). The CDR3 coding sequence is TGTGCCTGGAGCCTCGGGCAGGGGATTCAGCCCCAGCATTTT. Its translation: CAWSLGQGIQPQHF.

This clone was recorded once. V is TRBV21-1 and J is TRBJ1-5. TRBV21-1 is a documented pseudogene. There are 14 residues in the CDR3. CDR3 amino acids: CASSKKASNQPQHF. In DNA form, the CDR3 reads TGTGCCAGCAGCAAAAAAGCGTCTAATCAGCCCCAGCATTTT.

The chain uses TRBV18 and TRBJ2-3, with TRBD1 as a possible D gene (6 bases). This CDR3 is built from 14 residues. Germline lookup yields CDR1 KGHSH and CDR2 LQKENI. V gave up 3 bases and J gave up 0 bases, with 7 bases separating them. The CDR3 sequence: CASSPDRSTDTQYF. The CDR3 region has the DNA TGTGCCAGCTCACCGGACAGAAGCACAGATACGCAGTATTTT.

This chain uses TRBV7-6 with TRBJ2-5; D gene ambiguous. Germline CDR1 reads SGHVS; CDR2 reads FNYEAQ. V lost 5 bases, J lost 3 bases, and 10 bases lay in between. This CDR3 region has 13 residues. CDR3 DNA sequence: TGTGCCAGCAGCGATAGTCTGAAAGAGACCCAGTACTTC. Protein product: CASSDSLKETQYF. Filled out from reference TRBV7-6 and TRBJ2-5, the complete variable domain reads GAGVSQSPRYKVTKRGQDVALRCDPISGHVSLYWYRQALGQGPEFLTYFNYEAQQDKSGLPNDRFSAERPEGSISTLTIQRTEQRDSAMYRCASSDSLKETQYFGPGTRLLVL.

The gene calls are TRBV7-8 and TRBJ2-5; a possible D gene is TRBD2 (6 bases). The V gene lost 0 bases and the J gene lost 3 bases, with 14 bases spanning the gap. Germline V lookup: CDR1 SGHVS, CDR2 FQNEAQ. CDR3 size: 16 residues. The CDR3 reads CASSLARISGEETQYF. DNA for the CDR3: TGTGCCAGCAGCTTAGCGCGGATTAGCGGTGAAGAGACCCAGTACTTC. The full variable domain, completed using reference TRBV7-8 and TRBJ2-5, is GAGVSQSPRYKVAKRGQDVALRCDPISGHVSLFWYQQALGQGPEFLTYFQNEAQLDKSGLPSDRFFAERPEGSVSTLKIQRTQQEDSAVYLCASSLARISGEETQYFGPGTRLLVL.

The chain combines TRBV7-9 with TRBJ2-7; 10 bases match TRBD1. The CDR3 runs to 14 residues. Per germline, CDR1 SEHNR and CDR2 FQNEAQ (reference sequence). V shed 5 bases, J shed 5 bases, and the junction held 6 bases outside the gene matches. CDR3: CASSTGQGIHEQYF. The CDR3, as DNA: TGTGCCAGCAGCACGGGACAGGGGATACACGAGCAGTACTTC.

The chain uses TRBV12-3 or TRBV12-4 and TRBJ1-2; D ambiguous. V lost 4 bases and J lost 5, with 5 bases in between. The CDR3 sequence is 11 residues long. In DNA form, the CDR3 reads TGTGCCAGCAGTTCCCGGTATGGCTACACCTTC. Encoded protein: CASSSRYGYTF.